The 23 T cell receptor beta chains below were found in one sample sequenced in a study of T cell changes during pregnancy in multiple sclerosis. Profiling relied on immunoSEQ multiplex PCR, and the TCRdb table lists in-frame clones only, not all of them. The sample shows tens of thousands of clones, roughly nine tenths of them seen only once. This specimen consisted of CD8+ T cells from peripheral blood mononuclear cells, obtained in the second trimester of pregnancy. The receptor source for this set is a female donor with multiple sclerosis, enrolled in a pregnancy study.

This clone appeared a single time. This chain links TRBV2 with TRBJ2-5; 14 bases are a match to TRBD2. This CDR3 is 16 amino acids long. Germline values: CDR1 SNHLY, CDR2 FYNNEI. V gave up 7 bases and J gave up 2 bases; unmatched junction bases: 6. The CDR3 DNA reads TGTGCCAGCACCGGGACTAGCGGGGGAACTCAAGAGACCCAGTACTTC. Translation: CASTGTSGGTQETQYF.

The chain uses TRBV2 and TRBJ2-1, with D tentatively TRBD2 (5 bases). The V end was cut by 1 base, the J end by 4 bases, with 17 bases between. CDR1 SNHLY and CDR2 FYNNEI come from the germline V gene. CDR3 length equals 17 residues. The CDR3 region has the DNA TGTGCCAGCAGTGAAGAGGAAGCGGAAGTGCCTTACAATGAGCAGTTCTTC. Translated: CASSEEEAEVPYNEQFF.

The V call is TRBV5-1, the J call TRBJ2-7; 10 bases match TRBD2. Germline CDR1 is SGHRS and CDR2 is YFSETQ. This CDR3 has 14 amino acids. The junction had 7 bases not matched to a gene; V was cut back by 8 bases and J by 2 bases. In DNA form, the CDR3 reads TGCGCCAGTTGTCTAGCGGGGGTTCCCTACGAGCAGTACTTC. It yields the protein CASCLAGVPYEQYF.

This chain connects TRBV5-1 to TRBJ2-7; TRBD2 matches at 14 bases. Germline assignment: CDR1 SGHRS and CDR2 YFSETQ. The CDR3 has 15 residues. Trimming cost V 3 bases and J 6 bases; bases outside gene matches: 5. The DNA of the CDR3 is TGCGCCAGCAGCTATCGGACTAGCGGGAGGTTCGAGCAGTACTTC. It yields the protein CASSYRTSGRFEQYF.

The chain joins TRBV11-2 to TRBJ2-7, with unresolved D. In germline, CDR1 is SGHAT, CDR2 FQNNGV. V gave up 1 base and J gave up 4 bases, with 11 bases separating them. The CDR3 is made up of 14 amino acids. The CDR3: CASSLVGRLYEQYF. The CDR3 DNA reads TGTGCCAGCAGCTTAGTAGGCAGGCTATACGAGCAGTACTTC.

J is TRBJ2-7 and V is TRBV19; D not certain. Trimming took 5 bases from V and 2 from J, leaving 10 bases between them. This CDR3 is 13 amino acids long. From germline, CDR1 is LNHDA and CDR2 SQIVND (reference sequence). The CDR3 DNA follows: TGTGCCAGTAGTGCCCGGTTTCCCTACGAGCAGTACTTC. Translated: CASSARFPYEQYF. The whole variable domain, filled in from reference TRBV19 and TRBJ2-7, reads DGGITQSPKYLFRKEGQNVTLSCEQNLNHDAMYWYRQDPGQGLRLIYYSQIVNDFQKGDIAEGYSVSREKKESFPLTVTSAQKNPTAFYLCASSARFPYEQYFGPGTRLTVT.

This clone was recorded only once. The V gene is TRBV18, the J gene TRBJ1-3; tentatively, D is TRBD1 (6 bases). CDR1 and CDR2 (germline): KGHSH, LQKENI. V was trimmed by 3 bases and J by 0 bases, leaving 9 bases between them. This CDR3 is 15 amino acids long. The CDR3, as DNA: TGTGCCAGCTCACCCCCCAGGGGCTCTGGAAACACCATATATTTT. Encoded protein: CASSPPRGSGNTIYF.

The chain has TRBV7-6 and TRBJ2-7; 10 bases match TRBD1. Germline V gene sequence: CDR1 SGHVS, CDR2 FNYEAQ. V shed 0 bases, J shed 3 bases, and the junction held 5 bases outside the gene matches. The CDR3 has 16 amino acids. CDR3 amino acids: CASSLAGTGDGYEQYF. The CDR3 bases are TGTGCCAGCAGCTTAGCGGGGACAGGGGACGGCTACGAGCAGTACTTC.

The J gene is TRBJ1-2, the V gene TRBV6-1, with D maybe TRBD1 (6 bases). The CDR3 contains 12 residues. V lost 7 bases and J 8 bases, leaving 14 bases between the germline ends. Germline loops: CDR1 MNHNS, CDR2 SASEGT. The CDR3 sequence: CASTSQGTGYTF. CDR3 coding DNA: TGTGCCAGCACCTCTCAGGGGACCGGCTACACCTTC.

V gene TRBV27 combines with J gene TRBJ2-2; a weak D match, TRBD1 (6 bases). The CDR3 contains 14 residues. V was cut by 7 bases and J by 7 bases, with 16 bases left in between. CDR1 is MNHEY and CDR2 is SMNVEV in the germline V gene (reference sequence). As DNA, the CDR3 is TGTGCCAGCACGACAGGTTCTACAGGCGGGGAGCTGTTTTTT. It translates to CASTTGSTGGELFF.

The chain joins TRBV9 to TRBJ2-7; D unclear. The germline V and J ends were trimmed by 3 bases and 4 bases, with 8 bases remaining between them. CDR3 length equals 12 residues. Germline V gene sequence: CDR1 SGDLS, CDR2 YYNGEE. The CDR3 loop reads CASSGVNYEQYF. Here the CDR3 DNA reads TGTGCCAGCAGCGGAGTGAATTACGAGCAGTACTTC.

This clone occurred once. This chain joins TRBV4-1 and TRBJ1-5, with D unresolved. Trimming removed 0 bases from V and 6 bases from J, with 12 bases in between. Germline lookup yields CDR1 MGHRA and CDR2 YSYEKL. The CDR3 is 15 residues long. DNA of the CDR3: TGCGCCAGCAGCCAAGATTACCCACTTGGTCAGCCCCAGCATTTT. This translates into CASSQDYPLGQPQHF.

This chain connects TRBV7-6 to TRBJ2-5; 8 bases agree with TRBD1. CDR1 SGHVS and CDR2 FNYEAQ come from the germline V gene. The CDR3 consists of 15 residues. J lost 5 bases, V lost 0 bases, and 5 bases had no gene match. CDR3 DNA sequence: TGTGCCAGCAGCTTAGCCGACAGGGGAGGTGAGACCCAGTACTTC. This gives the protein CASSLADRGGETQYF.

This clone has more than one count but fewer than ten. This rearrangement joins TRBV13 to TRBJ2-7, with D possibly being TRBD1 (5 bases). Germline CDR1 reads PRHDT; CDR2 reads FYEKMQ (reference sequence). The CDR3 is 13 residues long. V lost 1 base and J lost 3, with 7 bases in between. This chain's CDR3 is CASSLAQDYEQYF. CDR3 DNA: TGTGCCAGCAGCTTAGCACAGGACTACGAGCAGTACTTC.

This chain uses TRBV18 with TRBJ1-5, with D hard to call. Germline CDR1 reads KGHSH; CDR2 reads LQKENI. V was clipped by 6 bases and J by 3 bases, with 6 bases between them. The CDR3 is made up of 12 amino acids. The CDR3: CASSPFNQPQHF. The CDR3 DNA sequence: TGTGCCAGCTCTCCTTTCAATCAGCCCCAGCATTTT.

This chain uses TRBV18 with TRBJ1-1; TRBD1 is a possible D gene (6 bases). Trimming left V 6 bases short and J 3 bases short, with 11 bases between. The CDR3 runs to 13 residues. Germline CDR1 KGHSH, CDR2 LQKENI. CDR3 nucleotides: TGTGCCAGCTCCGAGGGGGGGTACACTGAAGCTTTCTTT. Residues: CASSEGGYTEAFF.

CDR3: CAAGFPGELFF. DNA for the CDR3: TGTGCGGCAGGGTTCCCCGGGGAGCTGTTTTTT. The V call is TRBV19, the J call TRBJ2-2, with D tentatively TRBD1 (5 bases). Germline CDR1 reads LNHDA; CDR2 reads SQIVND (reference sequence). The CDR3 is made up of 11 amino acids.

The chain carries TRBV19 and TRBJ2-7, with 8 bases lining up with TRBD1. This CDR3 contains 15 residues. CDR1 and CDR2 (germline): LNHDA, SQIVND (reference sequence). Trimming at V came to 8 bases and at J to 2 bases, leaving 11 bases not matched to a gene. The CDR3 nucleotides are TGTGCCAGTTCGGACAGGGCATATACCACCTACGAGCAGTACTTC. Its translation: CASSDRAYTTYEQYF.

The rearrangement uses TRBV28 and TRBJ2-7; D unresolved. The CDR3 contains 13 residues. Between the trimmed V and J ends, which lost 3 bases and 6 bases, there was a span of 12 bases. CDR1 MDHEN and CDR2 SYDVKM come from the germline V gene. The CDR3 DNA is TGTGCCAGCAGTTTTCAAAGAGCGACCGAGCAGTACTTC. Residues: CASSFQRATEQYF.

The rearrangement links TRBV4-2 to TRBJ1-2, with a tentative D call TRBD1 (5 bases). The V end was cut by 4 bases, the J end by 6 bases, with 18 bases between. The length of the CDR3 is 15 residues. Germline CDR1 is LGHNA and CDR2 is YNFKEQ. DNA for the CDR3: TGTGCCAGCAGCCCACCTCAGGGCGGGGGAAATGGCTACACCTTC. Residues: CASSPPQGGGNGYTF.

The genes are TRBV7-3 and TRBJ2-7; 7 nucleotides match TRBD2. CDR1 SGHTA and CDR2 FQGTGA come from the germline V gene. The CDR3 loop spans 17 amino acids. V lost 5 bases, J lost 0 bases, and 13 bases stayed unmatched. CDR3 coding DNA: TGTGCCAGCAGCCCCTTCCGACTCGCGGGAGCCTCCTACGAGCAGTACTTC. It encodes CASSPFRLAGASYEQYF.

This clone came up a few times. J is TRBJ2-7 and V is TRBV10-1; TRBD1 agrees at 8 bases. The CDR3 covers 13 residues. Germline CDR1 WNHNN, CDR2 SYGVQD (reference sequence). The V and J ends lost 6 bases and 6 bases, in that order; junction bases with no gene match: 7. The CDR3 here is CASSLDRESEQYF. DNA of the CDR3: TGCGCCAGCAGCCTGGACAGGGAGTCCGAGCAGTACTTC.

The chain combines TRBV6-5 with TRBJ1-6; D is unresolved. V lost 2 bases and J 10 bases, leaving 15 bases between the germline ends. Germline CDR1 is MNHEY and CDR2 is SVGAGI. This CDR3 comprises 15 residues. CDR3 coding DNA: TGTGCCAGCAGTTACGATAGCATGGGTGGCTCACCCCTCCACTTT. It encodes CASSYDSMGGSPLHF.